The T cell receptor beta chain described here comes from a study of lymphopenia after photon versus proton radiotherapy. V dropped 7 bases and J dropped 6; count of bases not matched to a gene: 6. Germline V gene data show CDR1 as WNHNN and CDR2 as SYGVQD (reference sequence). The CDR3 consists of 14 residues. With regard to this clone: The antigen remains undetermined.

This table comes from immunoSEQ multiplex PCR, and its TCRdb copy is limited to in-frame clones, with some not included. The sample has 150,000 to 200,000 clones; about 85% are singletons. Study outcomes and limitations: Post-nadir TCR diversity decline inversely tracked overall survival among those who died. After lymphocyte nadir, photon-treated repertoires showed oligoclonal expansion, especially CD8+ Temra. Better survival with proton therapy was suggested as possible, not demonstrated. Proton therapy kept repertoires fairly stable, unlike photons, which gained effector/memory cells.

This sequence originates from a man between 45 and 60 years old with gastric cancer. The chain uses TRBV10-1 and TRBJ1-1, with TRBD1 matching over 12 bases. Sequences were derived from peripheral blood, sampled from a patient treated with photon-based radiotherapy. The CDR3: CASKPGQGASEAFF. The CDR3 region has the DNA TGCGCCAGCAAGCCGGGACAGGGGGCTTCTGAAGCTTTCTTT.